The following is a T cell receptor (beta chain) sequence with its context. The CDR3 loop spans 14 amino acids. Looked up from germline, CDR1 is SGHNT and CDR2 is YYREEE (reference sequence). Deletions cut 3 bases from V and 5 bases from J, with 15 bases between. These data come from a study of blood T cell repertoires in COVID-19. Study-level background: The analysed material was cDNA or gDNA that came from T cells, B-cell-depleted T cells, or PBMCs.

In the original analysis: It was from reference gene primer amplification that nucleated cell counts were estimated. Profiled with immunoSEQ multiplex PCR; TCRdb holds only in-frame clones, not every one. The V and J calls and clone size were taken over from that table, and D and trimming were inferred from the DNA. The sample gives under 300,000 clones, about 90% of which show up once; approximately 2% is in the top ten. The sample consisted of PBMCs or T cells enriched from blood (not recorded which). The sequence was obtained from a woman between 18 and 30 years old who had recovered from COVID-19. V and J are TRBV5-4 and TRBJ2-7, with D possibly matching TRBD2 (6 bases). As DNA, the CDR3 is TGTGCCAGCAGCTCGGGACTCTCCCGGGACGAGCAGTACTTC. Protein: CASSSGLSRDEQYF. The variable domain in full, with the rest retrieved from reference TRBV5-4 and TRBJ2-7, is ETGVTQSPTHLIKTRGQQVTLRCSSQSGHNTVSWYQQALGQGPQFIFQYYREEENGRGNFPPRFSGLQFPNYSSELNVNALELDDSALYLCASSSGLSRDEQYFGPGTRLTVT.